This is a list of T cell receptor beta chains from one sample in a study of OX40 agonist ivuxolimab in advanced cancers. Generated by immunoSEQ multiplex PCR, the TCRdb table keeps only in-frame clones and is missing some. The sample shows about 69,000 clones, approximately 91% of them seen only once. Here the sequenced sample was CD4+ or CD8+ T cells sorted from blood, taken in a trial of the OX40 agonist ivuxolimab. The receptors come from an adult with an advanced solid tumor such as melanoma, head and neck, liver or kidney cancer. The CDR3 runs from the conserved cysteine through the conserved F or W. The D gene is left open where the match is weak. The size of a clone is reported for some rows only, either as once, few or many, or as a class for expanded clones.

CDR3: CAISEGHDRFHYEQYF
DNA: TGTGCCATCAGTGAAGGACACGACAGGTTCCACTACGAGCAGTACTTC
V: TRBV10-3
D: NA
size: NA
J: TRBJ2-7

CDR3: CASRGLAGTYNEQFF
DNA: TGTGCCAGCAGAGGACTAGCGGGTACCTACAATGAGCAGTTCTTC
V: TRBV11-2
D: TRBD2
size: NA
J: TRBJ2-1

CDR3: CASSAADSNQPQHF
DNA: TGTGCCAGCTCAGCGGCAGATAGCAATCAGCCCCAGCATTTT
V: TRBV18
D: NA
size: NA
J: TRBJ1-5

CDR3: CASSLGGRGNEQFF
DNA: TGTGCCAGCAGTTTGGGCGGGAGGGGGAATGAGCAGTTCTTC
V: TRBV28
D: TRBD2
size: NA
J: TRBJ2-1

CDR3: CASSQVVGTGGENEQFF
DNA: TGTGCCAGCAGCCAAGTCGTAGGGACAGGGGGGGAGAATGAGCAGTTCTTC
V: TRBV4-2
D: TRBD1
size: NA
J: TRBJ2-1

CDR3: CASSLASGGLGEAFF
DNA: TGTGCCAGCAGCTTAGCATCCGGGGGTCTCGGTGAAGCTTTCTTT
V: TRBV7-9
D: NA
size: once
J: TRBJ1-1

CDR3: CASTRTSGSGEQFF
DNA: TGTGCCAGCACCCGGACTAGCGGGAGCGGTGAGCAGTTCTTC
V: TRBV2
D: TRBD2
size: NA
J: TRBJ2-1

CDR3: CASSSTRQTTNEKLFF
DNA: TGCGCCAGCAGCTCCACCCGACAGACAACTAATGAAAAACTGTTTTTT
V: TRBV5-1
D: NA
size: NA
J: TRBJ1-4

CDR3: CASGQDRAADF
DNA: TGTGCTAGTGGTCAAGACCGGGCGGCGGACTTC
V: TRBV12-5
D: NA
size: NA
J: TRBJ2-4

CDR3: CASSSLVGGGDIQYF
DNA: TGTGCCAGCAGCAGCTTAGTAGGGGGCGGGGACATTCAGTACTTC
V: TRBV7-9
D: NA
size: once
J: TRBJ2-4

CDR3: CASSLQTSGGGEQFF
DNA: TGTGCCAGCAGCTTACAAACTAGCGGAGGGGGTGAGCAGTTCTTC
V: TRBV11-3
D: TRBD2
size: NA
J: TRBJ2-1

CDR3: CASSDSGRPTYEQYF
DNA: TGTGCCAGCAGCGATAGCGGGAGGCCCACCTACGAGCAGTACTTC
V: TRBV28
D: TRBD2
size: NA
J: TRBJ2-7

CDR3: CAWSVRGRVDEKLFF
DNA: TGTGCCTGGAGTGTACGGGGCAGGGTAGATGAAAAACTGTTTTTT
V: TRBV30
D: NA
size: NA
J: TRBJ1-4

CDR3: CASSAQGLATQETQYF
DNA: TGTGCCAGCAGCGCTCAGGGACTAGCGACCCAAGAGACCCAGTACTTC
V: TRBV28
D: TRBD2
size: NA
J: TRBJ2-5

CDR3: CASSYTGGETQYF
DNA: TGTGCCAGCAGTTACACCGGGGGGGAGACCCAGTACTTC
V: TRBV6-6
D: TRBD2
size: NA
J: TRBJ2-5

CDR3: CASSPGTVYNEQFF
DNA: TGTGCCAGCTCACCAGGGACAGTCTACAATGAGCAGTTCTTC
V: TRBV18
D: TRBD1
size: NA
J: TRBJ2-1

CDR3: CASSQPSPGSPNQPQHF
DNA: TGCGCCAGCAGTCAACCGTCTCCAGGGAGCCCAAATCAGCCCCAGCATTTT
V: TRBV23-1
D: NA
size: few
J: TRBJ1-5

CDR3: CASSQDGAGVAKNIQYF
DNA: TGCGCCAGCAGCCAAGATGGGGCGGGAGTAGCCAAAAACATTCAGTACTTC
V: TRBV4-1
D: TRBD2
size: NA
J: TRBJ2-4

CDR3: CASSWEVTSYGYTF
DNA: TGTGCCAGCAGCTGGGAGGTCACCTCCTATGGCTACACCTTC
V: TRBV6-1
D: NA
size: NA
J: TRBJ1-2

CDR3: CASSEALWGVGANVLTF
DNA: TGTGCCAGCAGTGAAGCGCTATGGGGGGTCGGGGCCAACGTCCTGACTTTC
V: TRBV6-1
D: NA
size: NA
J: TRBJ2-6